This T cell receptor (beta chain) stems from a study of T cell responses to AZD1222 COVID-19 vaccine. In regard to this clone: Its specificity is not known.

Trimming removed 7 bases from V and 7 bases from J, with 14 bases in between. CDR1 LNHDA and CDR2 SQIVND come from the germline V gene (reference sequence). This CDR3 is built from 12 residues. Study results and caveats: The number of AZD1222 recipients seropositive at baseline was only five or six. Every sample of the repertoires postdated the peak T cell response.

Assay: immunoSEQ multiplex PCR; the TCRdb copy retains only in-frame clones and omits some. The table lists around 100,000 clones, roughly 91% of them singletons. The V call is TRBV19, the J call TRBJ2-7; tentative D call: TRBD1 (6 bases). Here the sequenced sample was peripheral blood, taken on day 0 of AZD1222 vaccination. This sequence originates from an adult in good health. The CDR3 reads CASIGGLGEQYF. For the CDR3, the DNA is TGTGCCAGTATTGGGGGCCTGGGAGAGCAGTACTTC.